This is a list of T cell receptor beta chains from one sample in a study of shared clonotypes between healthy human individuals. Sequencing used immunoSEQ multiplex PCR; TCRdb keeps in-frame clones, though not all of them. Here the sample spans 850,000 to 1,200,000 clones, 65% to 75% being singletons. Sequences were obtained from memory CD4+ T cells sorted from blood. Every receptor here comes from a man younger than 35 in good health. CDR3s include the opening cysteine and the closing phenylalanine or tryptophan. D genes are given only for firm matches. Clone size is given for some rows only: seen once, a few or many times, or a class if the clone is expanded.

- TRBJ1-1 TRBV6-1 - CASSETTPPF TGTGCCAGCAGTGAAACGACTCCACCATTT
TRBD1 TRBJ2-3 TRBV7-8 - CASSLTGGRPNTDTQYF TGTGCCAGCAGCCTTACAGGGGGCAGACCTAACACAGATACGCAGTATTTT
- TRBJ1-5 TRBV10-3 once CAISESPVNSNQPQHF TGTGCCATCAGTGAGTCGCCAGTTAATAGCAATCAGCCCCAGCATTTT
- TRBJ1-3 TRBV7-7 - CASSPGGVSGNTIYF TGTGCTAGCAGCCCCGGAGGGGTCTCTGGAAACACCATATATTTT
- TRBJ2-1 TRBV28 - CASSFPTKGGHTGRNEQFF TGTGCCAGCAGTTTTCCAACCAAGGGCGGACATACGGGGAGGAATGAGCAGTTCTTC
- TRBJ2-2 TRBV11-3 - CASSLDRGSLRTGELFF TGTGCCAGCAGCTTAGATCGAGGTTCCTTGAGGACCGGGGAGCTGTTTTTT
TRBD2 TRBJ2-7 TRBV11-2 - CASSLATSGSDEQYF TGTGCCAGCAGCTTAGCTACTAGCGGGAGTGATGAGCAGTACTTC
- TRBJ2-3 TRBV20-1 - CSAHRGDTQYF TGCAGTGCCCATCGCGGGGATACGCAGTATTTT
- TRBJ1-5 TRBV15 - CATSRDLGSNQPQHF TGTGCCACCAGCAGAGATCTAGGCAGCAATCAGCCCCAGCATTTT
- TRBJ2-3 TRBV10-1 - CASSERDTQYF TGCGCCAGCAGTGAAAGAGATACGCAGTATTTT
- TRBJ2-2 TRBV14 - CASSLLDTTGELFF TGTGCCAGCAGCCTTTTGGACACCACCGGGGAGCTGTTTTTT
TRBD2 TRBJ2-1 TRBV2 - CASRRTGSGGAYEQFF TGTGCCAGCAGGCGAACGGGAAGCGGGGGGGCCTATGAGCAGTTCTTC
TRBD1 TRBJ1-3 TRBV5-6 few CASSPWGQDARNTIYF TGTGCCAGCAGCCCATGGGGACAGGACGCTAGAAACACCATATATTTT
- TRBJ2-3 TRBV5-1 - CASSFSADTQYF TGCGCCAGCAGCTTTTCCGCAGATACGCAGTATTTT
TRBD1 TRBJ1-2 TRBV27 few CASRVGQGGWYGYTF TGTGCCAGCAGGGTCGGACAGGGGGGTTGGTATGGCTACACCTTC
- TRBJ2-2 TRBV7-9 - CASSRGTDTGELFF TGTGCCAGCAGCCGCGGGACGGACACCGGGGAGCTGTTTTTT
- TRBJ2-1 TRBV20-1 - CSASSDQQQFF TGCAGTGCTAGCTCAGATCAACAGCAGTTCTTC
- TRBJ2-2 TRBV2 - CASSPTRMNTGELFF TGTGCCAGCAGTCCGACTAGGATGAACACCGGGGAGCTGTTTTTT
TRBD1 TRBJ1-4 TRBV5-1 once CASSQKGTDNEKLFF TGCGCCAGCAGCCAAAAAGGGACAGACAATGAAAAACTGTTTTTT
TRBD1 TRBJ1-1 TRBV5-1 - CASSLPRGDTEAFF TGCGCCAGCAGCTTACCCAGGGGGGACACTGAAGCTTTCTTT
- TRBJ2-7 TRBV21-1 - CASSKGPGRGSYEQYF TGTGCCAGCAGCAAAGGTCCAGGGAGAGGCTCCTACGAGCAGTACTTC
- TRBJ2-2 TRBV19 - CASSPRTGELFF TGTGCCAGTAGTCCCCGGACCGGGGAGCTGTTTTTT
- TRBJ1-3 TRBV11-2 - CASSPMARIKPSGNTIYF TGTGCCAGCAGCCCTATGGCCAGGATTAAGCCCTCTGGAAACACCATATATTTT
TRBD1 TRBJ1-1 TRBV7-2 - CASSPRTGHTEAFF TGTGCCAGCAGCCCACGGACAGGGCACACTGAAGCTTTCTTT
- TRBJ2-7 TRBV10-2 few CASSGRDTTYEQYF TGCGCCAGCAGTGGCCGGGACACTACCTACGAGCAGTACTTC
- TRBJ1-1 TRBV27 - CASSSPGWNTEAFF TGTGCCAGCAGTTCCCCGGGTTGGAACACTGAAGCTTTCTTT
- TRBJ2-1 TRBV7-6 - CASSLYSSEQFF TGTGCCAGCAGCTTATATTCCAGTGAGCAGTTCTTC
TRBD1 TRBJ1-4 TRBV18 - CASSTQPGQVFEKLFF TGTGCCAGCTCAACACAGCCGGGACAGGTGTTTGAAAAACTGTTTTTT
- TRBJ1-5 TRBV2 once CASTGDPNQPQHF TGTGCCAGCACGGGGGATCCCAATCAGCCCCAGCATTTT
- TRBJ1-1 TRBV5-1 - CASSLGLNTEAFF TGCGCCAGCAGCTTGGGGTTGAACACTGAAGCTTTCTTT
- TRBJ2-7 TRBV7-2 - CASSLRSGTYEQYF TGTGCCAGCAGCTTGAGGAGTGGAACCTACGAGCAGTACTTC
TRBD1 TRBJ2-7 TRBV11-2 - CASSLQGAQIYEQYF TGTGCCAGCAGCCTACAGGGGGCGCAGATCTACGAGCAGTACTTC
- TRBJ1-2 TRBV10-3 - CAISERGATNYGYTF TGTGCCATCAGTGAGAGGGGGGCCACTAACTATGGCTACACCTTC
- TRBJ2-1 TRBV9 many CASSVGEYNEQFF TGTGCCAGCAGCGTAGGGGAGTACAATGAGCAGTTCTTC
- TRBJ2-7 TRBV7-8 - CASSLGGGLIYAQYF TGTGCCAGCAGCTTAGGAGGGGGACTTATATACGCGCAGTACTTC
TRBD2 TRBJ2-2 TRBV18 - CASSPRLAGAANTGELFF TGTGCCAGCTCACCAAGGCTAGCGGGGGCCGCGAACACCGGGGAGCTGTTTTTT
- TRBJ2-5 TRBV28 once CASGSSVSTETQYF TGTGCCAGCGGAAGCTCCGTTTCTACGGAGACCCAGTACTTC
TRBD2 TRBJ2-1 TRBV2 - CASSLSSGSLNEQFF TGTGCCAGCAGTCTCTCTAGCGGGAGTTTGAATGAGCAGTTCTTC
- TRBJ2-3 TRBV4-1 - CASSRGPVDTQYF TGCGCCAGCAGTCGTGGACCCGTGGATACGCAGTATTTT
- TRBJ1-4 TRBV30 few CAWSVSGVGNEKLFF TGTGCCTGGAGTGTCTCAGGAGTTGGCAATGAAAAACTGTTTTTT
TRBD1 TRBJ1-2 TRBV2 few CASSLQGTYGYTF TGTGCCAGCAGTCTACAGGGGACTTATGGCTACACCTTC
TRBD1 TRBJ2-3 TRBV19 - CASSTGQGDTQYF TGTGCCAGTAGCACGGGACAGGGAGATACGCAGTATTTT
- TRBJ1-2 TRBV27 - CASSHQGIKESGYTF TGTGCCAGCAGTCATCAGGGAATTAAGGAAAGTGGCTACACCTTC
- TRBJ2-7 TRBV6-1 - CASTWGQLLPYEQYF TGTGCCAGCACATGGGGGCAGCTCCTCCCCTACGAGCAGTACTTC
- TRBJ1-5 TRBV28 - CASSFQGRPQHF TGTGCCAGCAGTTTTCAGGGAAGGCCCCAGCATTTT
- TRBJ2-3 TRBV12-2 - CASRLSLGIGADTQYF TGTGCAAGTCGCTTATCCTTGGGAATAGGCGCAGATACGCAGTATTTT
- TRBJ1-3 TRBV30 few CAWSVRRVDTIYF TGTGCCTGGAGTGTAAGAAGGGTCGACACCATATATTTT
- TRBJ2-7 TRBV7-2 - CASSLGDGGYEQYF TGTGCCAGCAGCTTAGGGGACGGAGGCTACGAGCAGTACTTC
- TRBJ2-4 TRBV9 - CASSVGGDPLGKNIQYF TGTGCCAGCAGCGTAGGTGGGGACCCCTTAGGCAAAAACATTCAGTACTTC
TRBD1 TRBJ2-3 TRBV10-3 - CAISQGAYTDTQYF TGTGCCATCAGTCAGGGGGCTTACACAGATACGCAGTATTTT
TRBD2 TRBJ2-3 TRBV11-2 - CASSLGPLAGGGDTQYF TGTGCCAGCAGCTTAGGTCCACTAGCGGGAGGTGGAGATACGCAGTATTTT
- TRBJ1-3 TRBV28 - CASSWPAGSSGNTIYF TGTGCCAGCAGCTGGCCCGCCGGGAGCTCTGGAAACACCATATATTTT
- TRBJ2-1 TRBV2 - CASSRDSVNEQFF TGTGCCAGCAGTAGGGACTCGGTCAATGAGCAGTTCTTC
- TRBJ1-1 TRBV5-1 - CASSTGMRGTEAFF TGCGCCAGCAGCACCGGGATGCGTGGCACTGAAGCTTTCTTT
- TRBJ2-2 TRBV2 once CASSALGTVNTGELFF TGTGCCAGCAGTGCGCTCGGGACGGTGAACACCGGGGAGCTGTTTTTT